This record covers a single TCR beta chain. This record comes from a study of blood T cell repertoires in COVID-19. As for the study in general: Italy, Spain and the United States were the sources of the convalescent and acute COVID-19 samples. The cDNA or gDNA used as material had been derived from T cells, B-cell-depleted T cells, or PBMCs.

Per the original methods: For nucleated cells, counts were estimated from reference gene primer amplification. Method: immunoSEQ multiplex PCR; TCRdb's copy keeps in-frame clones and lacks some. V, J and clone size were drawn from that table, and D and trimming were deduced from the DNA. In the table there are 100,000 or so clones, 80% of which are singletons. From germline, CDR1 is LGHNA and CDR2 YNFKEQ. V lost 1 base to trimming and J lost 5 bases; unmatched junction nucleotides: 7. The CDR3 consists of 16 residues. The receptor comes from a human donor in a cohort sampled during active COVID-19. The rearrangement links TRBV4-2 to TRBJ2-3; 9 bases fit TRBD1. Source material: peripheral blood. As DNA, the CDR3 is TGTGCCAGCAGCCAAGGGGGGGACAGGGAAGGAGATACGCAGTATTTT. It is translated as CASSQGGDREGDTQYF.